Detailed here is one T cell receptor beta chain. Antigen specificity is unknown. CDR3 length: 15 residues. Per germline, CDR1 SGHRS and CDR2 YFSETQ. Trimming removed 4 bases from V and 8 bases from J, with 18 bases in between. These data come from a study of shared clonotypes between healthy human individuals. Libraries were prepared by immunoSEQ multiplex PCR; TCRdb keeps only in-frame clonotypes and omits some of them. The data contain approximately 2.1 million clones, approximately 95% of them singletons. The study, taken as a whole, reports: Compared with clonotypes that all four donors shared, non-shared clonotypes had lower generation probabilities.

This sequence was found in a man aged 18 to 30 in good health. Some clones in this sample may be carry-over from other donors' samples. This sequence joins TRBV5-1 and TRBJ1-4; D unresolved. Sequenced sample: naive CD4+ T cells from PBMCs. Indicated subset: CD45RA+ positively selected. The CDR3 spells CASSLAGSAGEKLFF. The CDR3 DNA reads as TGCGCCAGCAGCCTGGCCGGGAGCGCCGGGGAAAAACTGTTTTTT.